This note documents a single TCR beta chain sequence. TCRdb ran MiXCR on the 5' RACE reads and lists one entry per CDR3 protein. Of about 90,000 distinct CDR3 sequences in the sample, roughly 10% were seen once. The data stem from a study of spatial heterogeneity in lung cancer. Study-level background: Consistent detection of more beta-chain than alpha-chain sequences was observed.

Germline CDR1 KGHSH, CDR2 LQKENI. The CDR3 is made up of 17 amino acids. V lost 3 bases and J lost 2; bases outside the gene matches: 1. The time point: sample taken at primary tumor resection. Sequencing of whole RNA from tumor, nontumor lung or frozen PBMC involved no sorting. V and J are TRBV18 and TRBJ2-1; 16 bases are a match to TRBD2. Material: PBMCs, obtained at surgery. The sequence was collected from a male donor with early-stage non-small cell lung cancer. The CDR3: CASSPGTSGRAYNEQFF. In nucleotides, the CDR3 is TGTGCCAGCTCACCGGGGACTAGCGGGAGGGCCTACAATGAGCAGTTCTTC.